This T cell receptor (beta chain) was observed in a study of cytomegalovirus exposure and HLA in healthy donors. Study-wide points: Later examination showed HLA-associated TCR beta chains had greater clonal expansion than equally common others. Reported results showed that the classifier diagnosed cytomegalovirus status with high specificity and sensitivity.

In the case of this clone: What it binds is unknown.

PCR amplification relied on 60 Vbeta primers (plus 13 Jbeta primers). Assay: immunoSEQ multiplex PCR; the TCRdb copy retains only in-frame clones and omits some. The sample lists over 150,000 clones, approximately 88% occurring once. The sequenced sample was PBMCs. The receptor was derived from a boy between 2 and 10 years old in good health and CMV-seronegative.

CDR3 sequence reads: CAWTRKAGGGEQYF. The CDR3 DNA reads TGTGCCTGGACCCGGAAGGCAGGGGGCGGCGAGCAGTACTTC. The chain carries TRBV30 and TRBJ2-7, with 8 bases fitting TRBD1. CDR1 and CDR2 (germline): GTSNPN, SVGIG (reference sequence). The J segment lost 6 bases and the V segment lost 4 bases, leaving 11 bases of the junction unmatched. CDR3 length equals 14 residues.